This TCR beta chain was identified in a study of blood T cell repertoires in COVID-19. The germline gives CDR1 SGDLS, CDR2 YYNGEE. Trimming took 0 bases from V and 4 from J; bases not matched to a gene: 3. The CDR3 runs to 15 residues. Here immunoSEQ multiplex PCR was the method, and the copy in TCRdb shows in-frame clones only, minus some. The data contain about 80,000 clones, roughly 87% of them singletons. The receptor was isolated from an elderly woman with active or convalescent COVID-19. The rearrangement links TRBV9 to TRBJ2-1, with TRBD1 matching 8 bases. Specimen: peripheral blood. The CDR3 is CASSVAGGYYNEQFF. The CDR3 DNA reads TGTGCCAGCAGCGTAGCAGGGGGCTATTACAATGAGCAGTTCTTC.